This TCR beta chain was captured by sequencing in a study of beta chain features in type 1 diabetes. Study at large: Age, gender and cell yields were similar between patients and healthy donors.

Sorting of CD4+ naive, central memory, regulatory and stem cell-like memory cells was performed via CD45RO/CCR7/CD25/CD127/CD95/CD27. Each population that was sorted was more than 98% pure. Every bit of the isolated RNA underwent reverse transcription, so sequencing read expressed TCRB transcripts. Deep immunoSEQ sequencing covered naive, central memory and regulatory T cell samples. The repertoire was sequenced with immunoSEQ multiplex PCR; TCRdb's copy has only in-frame clones and lacks some. The top ten clones hold more than 0.045% of a sample with 400,000 to 550,000 clones, more than 9.5% of them seen once. Germline loops: CDR1 LNHNV, CDR2 YYDKDF (reference sequence). The V and J ends lost 0 bases and 2 bases respectively, with 10 bases between them. CDR3 length: 15 residues.

What was sequenced was naive CD4+ T cells from blood. The chain employs TRBV15 and TRBJ2-5; D is uncertain. The receptor was derived from a woman between 18 and 29 years old in good health. CDR3 residues: CATSRDLPKQETQYF. The DNA of the CDR3 is TGTGCCACCAGCAGAGATCTCCCGAAACAAGAGACCCAGTACTTC.